The present T cell receptor (beta chain) was sequenced within a study of shared clonotypes between healthy human individuals (dated by TCRdb to 2019 to 2021). For the study in its entirety: A few men and a couple of women, aged 18 to 49 years, made up the cohort. For each donor, CD4 naive and CD4 memory were each run on three plates, CD8 naive on two plates, and CD8 memory on one plate. To estimate repertoire size and how much clonotype sharing occurs between individuals, the study deeply sequenced the blood TCR repertoires of five healthy adults. To increase sequencing depth and limit assay-specific biases, TCR repertoire library preparation and sequencing were carried out by different laboratories using diverse techniques. Per donor, leukapheresis produced somewhere between about 0.85 and 8.9 billion PBMCs.

To note about this clone: The antigen it recognizes is unknown. Qualities for individual bases were not recorded, and no much larger clone is one base off.

Summary of the overall study and its limitations: Sampling was restricted to blood, and TCR repertoires in tissue are likely to differ from TCR repertoires in blood. Naive subsets generally had larger estimated clonotype richness than memory subsets. Because the study included a small number of donors, the genetic and exposure-history diversity represented was limited. Compared with non-shared clonotypes, clonotypes shared by all four sorted-subset donors had higher generation probabilities. Pairwise subsampling led to the expectation that sequencing depth would affect the degree of clonotype sharing among donors. When a few donors were compared, the shared fraction of clonotypes was 5% to 6.5% for naive CD4, approximately 3.5% for naive CD8, 2% to 2.5% for memory CD4, and roughly 0.4% for memory CD8. Rarefaction of sorted-subset datasets indicated incomplete sequencing despite the large sequencing depth.

TCR CDR3 regions were amplified from genomic DNA by multiplex PCR using the deep immunoSEQ assay. Genomic DNA extracted from each cell subset was distributed evenly over all wells of several immunoSEQ 96-well plates, and each plate served as one replicate. Each replicate PCR for sorted subsets received roughly 0.2 ug genomic DNA, equal to about 30,000 T cell genomes. The purified libraries were quantified using a Qubit 3.0 fluorometer, sized with a Bioanalyzer 2100, and then quantified again using the KAPA Library Quantification kit. A separate single-read 150-cycle Illumina NextSeq 550 flow cell was used to sequence each immunoSEQ 96-well plate. As for how the authors treated the data: The immunoSEQ output contained only junctional sequences without quality scores, so filtering could not match that applied to full-length reads. Sequences were annotated with PyIR, a Python wrapper for IgBLAST v1.9, and V/J genes and CDR3 were assigned using IMGT germline references. Reads were removed for weak V/J assignments (E-value above 1e-6), missing CDR3, stop codons, out-of-frame junctions, or ambiguous translated residues. A V3J clonotype was defined by an identical inferred V gene, J gene, and CDR3 amino acid sequence. To compute the percentage overlap between repertoires, the number of shared unique clonotypes was divided by the size of the smaller repertoire. Repertoire richness was assessed with RTK rarefaction, the Chao1 estimator, and Recon v2.1 estimates of unobserved clonotypes. Generation probabilities for all TCRbeta clonotypes obtained by the gDNA method from a few donors were computed using OLGA. Not all clones reach the TCRdb copy of this immuneACCESS table, which keeps in-frame sequences only. Checked studies attribute under half of the gap to unresolved V genes and leave the rest unexplained. The V and J calls and the clone size are those of that table, but D and trimming were determined from the DNA. Counted in this sample were over 850,000 clones; approximately 78% of them appeared once. Jointly, the top ten make up roughly 0.62% of the sample.

Including cysteine and phenylalanine, the CDR3 has 14 amino acids. CDR3 DNA is the only sequence kept; it has 42 bases, read in frame from the first base. The germline V and J ends show losses of 4 bases and 3 bases respectively, and no gene match explains 5 bases of the junction. CDR1 and CDR2 are drawn from the germline V gene: SGHDN, FVKESK. The donors were healthy, HIV-negative adults with no recently reported acute infections or vaccinations. Every donor was a Caucasian adult living in Nashville, Tennessee, USA. CD4+ T cells were enriched by magnetic negative selection, after which naive cells were positively selected on CD45RA and the negative fraction was taken as the memory subset. Blood was obtained by leukapheresis, after which PBMCs were separated by Ficoll-Histopaque density gradient centrifugation and cryopreserved in liquid nitrogen vapor phase. Analytical flow cytometry was used to check the purity and quantity of each magnetically sorted T cell population. From each sorted fraction, genomic DNA was isolated and quantified by UV absorbance on a Nanodrop 2000c.

The specimen was memory CD4+ T cells from PBMCs. The cell subset or site label corresponds to: CD45RA-negative fraction. The chain joins TRBV14 to TRBJ2-7; 8 junctional bases match TRBD1. The TCR was taken from a man younger than 35 in good health. Some clones in this sample may be carry-over from other donors' samples. Here the CDR3 is given as CASSPRTGHYEQYF. The bases are TGTGCCAGCAGCCCTAGGACAGGGCACTACGAGCAGTACTTC.